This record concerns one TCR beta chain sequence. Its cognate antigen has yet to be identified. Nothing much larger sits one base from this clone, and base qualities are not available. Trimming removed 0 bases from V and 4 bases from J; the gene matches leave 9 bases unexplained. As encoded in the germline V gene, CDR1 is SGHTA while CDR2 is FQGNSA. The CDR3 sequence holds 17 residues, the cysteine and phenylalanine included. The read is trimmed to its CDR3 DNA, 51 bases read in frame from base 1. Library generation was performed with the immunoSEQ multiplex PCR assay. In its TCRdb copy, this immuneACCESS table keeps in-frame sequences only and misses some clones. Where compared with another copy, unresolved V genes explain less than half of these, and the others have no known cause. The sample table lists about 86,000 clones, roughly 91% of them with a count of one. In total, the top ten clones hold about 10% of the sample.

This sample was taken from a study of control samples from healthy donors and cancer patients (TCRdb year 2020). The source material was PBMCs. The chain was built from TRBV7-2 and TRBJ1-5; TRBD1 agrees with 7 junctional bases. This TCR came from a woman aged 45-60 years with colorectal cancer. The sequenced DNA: TGTGCCAGCAGCTTAGCCCCTAACAGGGGCACAAATCAGCCCCAGCATTTT. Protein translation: CASSLAPNRGTNQPQHF.